This paragraph covers one TCR beta chain sequence. This CDR3 spans 14 amino acids. Germline loops: CDR1 SGHNT, CDR2 YYREEE (reference sequence). The V and J ends lost 1 base and 7 bases respectively, with 14 bases between them. PCR employed 60 Vbeta and 13 Jbeta primers. The assay was immunoSEQ multiplex PCR, and TCRdb's table has in-frame clones only and misses some. The data show approximately 180,000 clones, under 80% seen once. The data were taken from a study of cytomegalovirus exposure and HLA in healthy donors. Sequenced input: PBMCs. This TCR was sampled from a woman aged 50 to 60 in good health and CMV-seropositive. The chain joins TRBV5-4 to TRBJ1-2; D gene unclear. The CDR3 sequence is CASSLTGIRGGYTF. CDR3 sequence (DNA): TGTGCCAGCAGCTTGACGGGCATCCGGGGTGGCTACACCTTC.